This T cell receptor beta chain was observed in a study of T cell changes during pregnancy in multiple sclerosis. The length of the CDR3 is 15 residues. The V end lost 5 bases, the J end lost 0 bases, and 11 bases lay between the germline ends. Germline CDR1 reads SEHNR; CDR2 reads FQNEAQ (reference sequence). Method: immunoSEQ multiplex PCR; TCRdb's copy keeps in-frame clones and lacks some. The data hold about 110,000 clones, with about 89% observed a single time. The TCR was taken from a female donor with multiple sclerosis, enrolled in a pregnancy study. The sequenced sample was peripheral blood, obtained before pregnancy. V and J are TRBV7-9 and TRBJ1-5; D gene uncertain. CDR3 nucleotides: TGTGCCAGCAGCGCCGGCACAGATAGCAATCAGCCCCAGCATTTT. Amino acid sequence: CASSAGTDSNQPQHF. The full variable domain, completed using reference TRBV7-9 and TRBJ1-5, is DTGVSQNPRHKITKRGQNVTFRCDPISEHNRLYWYRQTLGQGPEFLTYFQNEAQLEKSRLLSDRFSAERPKGSFSTLEIQRTEQGDSAMYLCASSAGTDSNQPQHFGDGTRLSIL.